This T cell receptor beta chain appears in the sequencing data of a study of cytomegalovirus exposure and HLA in healthy donors (dated by TCRdb to 2015 to 2018). With respect to the entire study: According to an earlier analysis of a few hundred of the donors, about 179 million T cells yielded approximately 120 million unique TCR beta sequences and approximately 300 Gb of sequence data. Roughly 300 gigabases of sequencing data and approximately 92 million unique TCR sequences made up an early release that covered 500 to 650 HLA-typed donors. Of the 350 to 400 genotyped donors, over 70% fell in the genetic ancestry cluster associated with self-reported Caucasian donors. The study was designed to test whether signatures of past pathogen exposure could be identified by cataloging public T cell receptors. The study used immunosequencing to profile the T cell repertoires of approximately 690 subjects and linked those repertoires to cytomegalovirus serostatus. Besides the first cohort of around 700 subjects, a separate validation cohort made up of over 100 different subjects was used. To predict cytomegalovirus infection status, the study brought together high-throughput TCR immunosequencing, statistical association of individual TCRs with disease status, and machine learning. A later analysis re-analyzed previously published TCR beta repertoires from roughly 600 donors and added high-resolution HLA genotyping to study TCR occurrence patterns. Rather than drawing on any new phenotypic data, the later analysis identified candidate immune exposures from TCR beta sequences and the way those sequences occurred across donors. In an earlier analysis of 500 to 650 of the donors, high-throughput TCR beta sequencing was used to judge whether each TCR beta V gene segment behaved as functional or pseudogenic. Donor age, sex, ethnicity and CMV serostatus were compiled together with the repertoire data. In a later genetic analysis, genome-wide SNP genotypes for about 55% of the roughly 700 donors were used, and that subset was treated as a discovery cohort. All discovery cohort repertoires had been generated using a single sequencing platform. HLA typing included class I and class II loci at four-digit resolution. The number of typed donors differed by locus: about 620-640 for A, B, C, DRB1 and DQB1; about 520 for DQA1; approximately 600 for DPA1; and 400 to 480 for DPB1. About five DR-DQ haplotypes were handled as single units for association and clustering because linkage in the cohort was strong. Among about 390 genotyped donors of the cohort, an average of 235,054 unique TCR beta nucleotide sequences were sequenced per donor, around a sixth of them non-productive. The paper as a whole reports these results and caveats: Most TCR sequences were observed very rarely across donors, whereas some public TCRs were present in many individuals. The cohort was sequenced for TCR beta chains only, and without alpha or paired-chain data the features that could be detected were limited. In a later genetic analysis, fewer N-insertions in productive TCRs were reported among donors in an Asian-associated ancestry cluster than the approximately 710-donor mean. Some IMGT-functional V segments, including TRBV6-2 and TRBV6-3, could not be distinguished by the 87-base-pair reads and were therefore excluded. A later analysis found that HLA-associated TCR beta chains were more clonally expanded and had lower generation probabilities than equally common non-associated chains. A later analysis found that most CMV-associated TCR beta chains appeared HLA-restricted, with HLA associations seemingly driven largely by CMV exposure. A later analysis reported that several top co-occurrence clusters appeared linked to parvovirus B19, influenza, CMV and Epstein-Barr virus. The study listed 150 to 200 TCR beta chains as associated with cytomegalovirus. A later analysis associated 15,000 to 20,000 TCR beta sequences with specific HLA alleles at a false discovery rate of 0.05. A group of highly shared sequence variants was considered likely to be a technical artifact of the sequencing pipeline. Immune exposure information for the cohort was limited to CMV serostatus. It was suggested by the authors that the approach could potentially be generalized to other disease states and immunological phenotypes. A further reported finding was that TCR beta sequences accurately predicted the HLA-A and HLA-B alleles for most subjects in the first cohort. Broadly in line with IMGT annotations, most TCR beta V segments showed up in productive rearrangements about 87% or about 30% of the time in an earlier analysis of approximately 600 of the donors. An association between a missense DCLRE1C variant and V-gene and J-gene trimming of TCR beta chains was found in a later genetic analysis and replicated in an independent cohort. According to a later analysis, TCR association rates differed among HLA loci, with DRB1 alleles showing the most associated TCRs and HLA-C alleles showing the fewest. Linkage disequilibrium might explain the correlated functional status among segregating V segments, but an unknown experimental factor could not be ruled out. Because HLA typing was unavailable for some donors at each locus, only the typed subset was used in association tests. Assigning TCR associations to individual alleles was difficult when HLA alleles, especially DR and DQ, strongly co-occurred. Because counts were too low, seventeen rarely observed V segments, including chromosome 9 orphons, were excluded from the earlier analysis of about 500 of the donors. In vitro tests confirmed that a few of the cytomegalovirus-associated TCR beta chains recognize cytomegalovirus antigens. The classifier was reported to diagnose cytomegalovirus status with high specificity and sensitivity in both the original and validation cohorts. Presence/absence analyses assumed roughly uniform sequencing depth across donors, an assumption that may not hold.

In regard to this clone: This receptor's antigen is unknown. One base away there is no much larger clone; base qualities are not given.

The cohort consisted of 650 to 850 healthy bone marrow donors. At the time of sampling, every cohort member was nominally healthy, though immune exposures that went unrecorded were likely present. The donor tested CMV seronegative and was one of the 352 seronegative cohort members. Every donor gave a peripheral blood sample, and the peripheral blood mononuclear cells from that sample were used for TCR beta sequencing. The Qiagen DNeasy Blood Extraction Kit was used to extract genomic DNA from the blood cell samples. Relative to germline, V is 4 bases shorter and J is 0 bases shorter, with 10 bases between their ends. The germline V gene gives CDR1 as SGDLS and CDR2 as YYNGEE. The cysteine opens and the phenylalanine closes a CDR3 of 15 amino acids. Only the CDR3 part of the read is kept: 45 bases, read in frame from the first base. The protocol used for the library was the immunoSEQ multiplex PCR assay. A mixture of 60 forward primers for TCR Vbeta segments and 13 reverse primers for TCR Jbeta segments was used in the multiplex PCR. A multiplex PCR assay on genomic DNA amplified the CDR3 region of rearranged TCR beta genes. The Illumina HiSeq System was used to sequence the amplified TCR beta libraries as 87-base-pair reads. For the original study's pipeline: In a later analysis, about 80 million unique TCR beta chains were counted across the roughly 670 repertoires, and about 9.9 million of these chains were shared by at least two donors. To remove PCR and sequencing errors, raw reads were error-corrected and collapsed into unique sequences using a nearest-neighbor algorithm that merged closely related sequences. V, D and J gene segments were assigned by aligning CDR3 sequences to IMGT reference sequences. For a sequence to be retained, a match of at least six nucleotides to both a V gene segment and a J gene segment was required. Rearrangements were called productive when the CDR3 lacked stop codons and stayed in frame with V and J; all others were non-productive. Following IMGT convention, CDR3 was defined as the stretch from the second conserved V-encoded cysteine up to the conserved J-encoded phenylalanine. Sequences without an unambiguous match to a single V gene segment were excluded from the earlier analysis of a few hundred of the donors. An earlier analysis of some 500 of the donors classified V segments as functional when productive rearrangements were above 56.7% and as segregating when the standard deviation between donors was above 5%. A statistical classification framework was developed to diagnose cytomegalovirus status using the catalog of TCR beta chain sequences. In a later analysis, V and J genes were assigned by comparing TCR nucleotide sequences against IMGT/GENE-DB human TR gene sequences. In a later analysis, CDR3 sequences and most-parsimonious VDJ recombination scenarios were assigned using the TCRdist pipeline. In a later analysis, every TCR beta chain was defined by the combination of its CDR3 amino acid sequence and its V-gene family, and reads without a unique V-gene family were dropped. In a later analysis, 500 to 700 highly shared, low-generation-probability nucleotide sequences were removed to address suspected cross-contamination and a sequencing artifact. A later analysis calculated a clonal expansion index for each public chain from normalized within-repertoire ranks of inferred template counts. In a later analysis, generation probabilities were computed using a VDJ recombination model fitted to out-of-frame rearrangements, and the results were checked against IGoR. In a later analysis, hypergeometric tests were used to score TCR-TCR, TCR-HLA and TCR-CMV co-occurrence, with a repertoire-size bias correction applied to TCR pairs. A later analysis estimated false discovery rates by permuting HLA or CMV assignments 20 times. A later analysis grouped co-occurring TCRs with DBSCAN, adding TCRdist sequence similarity when clustering within HLA-allele-positive subsets. For co-occurrence clustering, repertoires with fewer than 30,000 or more than 120,000 public chains were excluded, along with five repertoires with anomalous nucleotide sharing. Not all clones reach the TCRdb copy of this immuneACCESS table, which keeps in-frame sequences only. Checked studies attribute under half of the gap to unresolved V genes and leave the rest unexplained. The V and J calls and clone size come from that table; D and trimming were worked out from the DNA. Recorded for this sample are roughly 90,000 clones; 65% to 85% of them occurred a single time. Jointly, the top ten make up over 2% of the sample.

The chain was built from TRBV9 and TRBJ2-2; no D segment can be confidently identified. This sequence was found in a man aged 18 to 29 in good health and CMV-seronegative. Sequenced sample: PBMCs. The CDR3 region has the sequence CASSREAANTGELFF. The sequence in DNA is TGTGCCAGCAGCCGAGAGGCAGCGAACACCGGGGAGCTGTTTTTT.